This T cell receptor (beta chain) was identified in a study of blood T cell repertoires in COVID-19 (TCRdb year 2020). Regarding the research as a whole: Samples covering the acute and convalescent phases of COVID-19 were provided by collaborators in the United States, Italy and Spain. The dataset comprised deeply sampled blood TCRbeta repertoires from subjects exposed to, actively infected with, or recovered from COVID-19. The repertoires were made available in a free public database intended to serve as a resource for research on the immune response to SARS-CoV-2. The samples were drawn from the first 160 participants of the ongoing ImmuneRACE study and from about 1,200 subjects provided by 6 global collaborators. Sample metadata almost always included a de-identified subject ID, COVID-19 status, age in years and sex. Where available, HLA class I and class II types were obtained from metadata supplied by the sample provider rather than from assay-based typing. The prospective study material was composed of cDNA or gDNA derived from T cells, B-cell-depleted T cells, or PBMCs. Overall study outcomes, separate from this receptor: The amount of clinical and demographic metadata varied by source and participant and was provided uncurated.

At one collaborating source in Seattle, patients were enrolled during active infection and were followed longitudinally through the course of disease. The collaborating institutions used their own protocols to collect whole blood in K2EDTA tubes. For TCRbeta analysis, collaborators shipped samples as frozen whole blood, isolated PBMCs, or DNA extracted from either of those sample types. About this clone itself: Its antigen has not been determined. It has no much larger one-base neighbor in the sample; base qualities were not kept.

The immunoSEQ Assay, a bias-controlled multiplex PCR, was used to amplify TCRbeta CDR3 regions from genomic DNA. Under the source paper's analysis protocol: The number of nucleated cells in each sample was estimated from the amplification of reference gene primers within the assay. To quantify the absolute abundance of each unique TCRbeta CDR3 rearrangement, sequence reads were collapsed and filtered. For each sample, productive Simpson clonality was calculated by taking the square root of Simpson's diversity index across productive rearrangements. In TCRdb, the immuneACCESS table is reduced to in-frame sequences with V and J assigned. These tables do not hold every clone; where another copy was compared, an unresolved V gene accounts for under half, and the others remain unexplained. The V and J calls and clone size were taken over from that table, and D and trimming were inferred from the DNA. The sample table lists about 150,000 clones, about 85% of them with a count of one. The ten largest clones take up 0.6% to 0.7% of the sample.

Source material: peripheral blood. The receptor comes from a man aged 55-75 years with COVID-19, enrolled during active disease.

The CDR3 region has the sequence CASSHRGLQPQHF. Here is the DNA: TGTGCCAGCAGTCACCGTGGCCTTCAGCCCCAGCATTTT. Recombination joined TRBV7-9 with TRBJ1-5, with the D gene not clear enough to name. V sheds 6 bases and J sheds 6 bases, leaving 12 bases between their ends. Taken from cysteine to phenylalanine, the CDR3 has 13 residues. Solely the CDR3 DNA is kept, with 39 bases framed from the first base. CDR1 and CDR2 (SEHNR, FQNEAQ) derive from the germline V gene (reference sequence).